This T cell receptor beta chain was profiled in a study of T cells in Graves' hyperthyroidism and ophthalmopathy. About the study: Sampling of peripheral blood happened at initial diagnosis, prior to any treatment.

This CDR3 comprises 17 residues. Germline V gene lookup returns CDR1 SNHLY and CDR2 FYNNEI. The germline V and J ends were trimmed by 1 base and 4 bases, with 20 bases remaining between them. TCR beta CDR3 regions were amplified from RNA transcripts. TCR CDR3 underwent first-round RT-PCR with the HTBI primer set. TCRdb re-derived calls from the multiplex PCR reads in MiXCR, one entry per CDR3 protein. The data contain 270,000 or so distinct CDR3 sequences, roughly 15% of them seen just once; the ten biggest clones take up more than 30%. Broader study findings: Most thyroid clonotypes expanded above 0.001 appeared in blood too.

This clonotype appeared a few times. What it recognizes is unknown. The chain carries TRBV2 and TRBJ2-7; D might be TRBD2 (7 bases). The sample comprised blood. This TCR was recovered from a woman aged 45 to 65 with Graves' hyperthyroidism that later progressed to Graves' ophthalmopathy. Here the CDR3 reads CASSEEGGGGGGYEQYF. The CDR3 DNA follows: TGTGCCAGCAGTGAAGAGGGGGGGGGAGGAGGGGGGTACGAGCAGTACTTC.